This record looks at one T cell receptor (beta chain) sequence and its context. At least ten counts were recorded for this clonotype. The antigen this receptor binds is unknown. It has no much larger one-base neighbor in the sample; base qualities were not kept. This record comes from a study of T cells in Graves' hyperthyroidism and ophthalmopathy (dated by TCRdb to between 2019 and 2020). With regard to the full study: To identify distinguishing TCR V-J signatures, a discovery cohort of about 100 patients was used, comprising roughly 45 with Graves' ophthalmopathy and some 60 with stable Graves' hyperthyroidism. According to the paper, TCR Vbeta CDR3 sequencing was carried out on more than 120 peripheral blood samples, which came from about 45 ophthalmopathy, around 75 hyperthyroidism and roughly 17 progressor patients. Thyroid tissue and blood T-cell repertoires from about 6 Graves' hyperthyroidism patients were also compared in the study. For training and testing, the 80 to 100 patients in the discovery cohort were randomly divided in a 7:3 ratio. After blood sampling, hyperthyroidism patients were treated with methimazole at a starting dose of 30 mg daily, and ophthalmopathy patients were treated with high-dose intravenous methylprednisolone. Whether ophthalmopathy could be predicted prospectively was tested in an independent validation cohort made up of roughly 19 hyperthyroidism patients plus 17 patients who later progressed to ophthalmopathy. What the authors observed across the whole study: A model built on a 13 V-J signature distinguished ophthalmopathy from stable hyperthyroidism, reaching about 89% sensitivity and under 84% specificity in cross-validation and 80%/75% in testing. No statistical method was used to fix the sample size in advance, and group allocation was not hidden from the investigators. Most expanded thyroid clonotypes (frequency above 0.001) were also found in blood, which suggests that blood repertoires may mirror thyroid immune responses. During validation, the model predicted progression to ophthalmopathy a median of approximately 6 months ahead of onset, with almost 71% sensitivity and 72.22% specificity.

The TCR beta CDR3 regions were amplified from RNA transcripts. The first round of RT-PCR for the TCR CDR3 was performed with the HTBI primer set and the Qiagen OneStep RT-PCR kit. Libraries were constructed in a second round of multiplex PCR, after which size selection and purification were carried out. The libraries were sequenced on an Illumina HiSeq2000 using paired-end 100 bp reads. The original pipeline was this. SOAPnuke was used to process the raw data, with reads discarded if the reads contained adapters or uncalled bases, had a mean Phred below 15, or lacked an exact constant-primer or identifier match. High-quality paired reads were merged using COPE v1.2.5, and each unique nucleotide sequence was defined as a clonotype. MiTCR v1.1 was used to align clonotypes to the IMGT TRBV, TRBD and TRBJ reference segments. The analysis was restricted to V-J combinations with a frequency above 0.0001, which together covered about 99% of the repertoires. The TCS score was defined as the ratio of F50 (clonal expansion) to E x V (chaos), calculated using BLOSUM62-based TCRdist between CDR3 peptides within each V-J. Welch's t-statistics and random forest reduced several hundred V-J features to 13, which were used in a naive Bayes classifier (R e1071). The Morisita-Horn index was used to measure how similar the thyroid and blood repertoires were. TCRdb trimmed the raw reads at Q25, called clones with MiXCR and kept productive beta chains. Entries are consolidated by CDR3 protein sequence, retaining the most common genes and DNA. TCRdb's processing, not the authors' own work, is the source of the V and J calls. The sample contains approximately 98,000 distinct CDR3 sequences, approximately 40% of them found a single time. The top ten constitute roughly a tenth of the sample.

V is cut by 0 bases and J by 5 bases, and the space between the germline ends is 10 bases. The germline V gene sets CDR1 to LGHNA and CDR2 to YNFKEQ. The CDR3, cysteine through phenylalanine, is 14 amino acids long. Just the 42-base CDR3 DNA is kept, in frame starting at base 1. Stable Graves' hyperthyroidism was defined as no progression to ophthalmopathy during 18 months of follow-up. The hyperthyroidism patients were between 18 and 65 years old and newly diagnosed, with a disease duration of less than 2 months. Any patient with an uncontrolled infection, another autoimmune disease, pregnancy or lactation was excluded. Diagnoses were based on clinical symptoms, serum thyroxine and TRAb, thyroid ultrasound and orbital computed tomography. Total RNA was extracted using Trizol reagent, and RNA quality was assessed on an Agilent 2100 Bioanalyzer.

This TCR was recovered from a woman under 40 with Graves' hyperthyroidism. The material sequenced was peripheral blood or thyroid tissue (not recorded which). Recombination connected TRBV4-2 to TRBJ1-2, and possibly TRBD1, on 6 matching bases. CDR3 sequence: CASSQEQGLYGYTF. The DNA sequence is TGTGCCAGCAGCCAAGAGCAGGGGTTATATGGCTACACCTTC.